The 13 T cell receptor beta chains below were found in one sample sequenced in a study of identical twins. TCRdb recomputed calls from the 5' RACE reads with MiXCR, one row per CDR3 protein. The sample shows 650,000 to 800,000 distinct CDR3 sequences, over 8.5% of them seen only once. This sample was also put to use in a study of yellow fever vaccine responses in identical twins.

Sequencing was performed on PBMCs. Receptors originate from a woman younger than 30 in good health.

The chain joins TRBV7-9 to TRBJ1-1; D remains unclear. V dropped 6 bases and J dropped 3 bases, with 11 bases sitting between them. CDR1 and CDR2 from the germline V gene are SEHNR and FQNEAQ (reference sequence). The CDR3 extends over 13 amino acids. The CDR3 here is CASRSDFDTEAFF. The CDR3 bases are TGTGCCAGCAGATCGGACTTTGACACTGAAGCTTTCTTT.

This clonotype was recorded a few times. The chain combines TRBV29-1 with TRBJ2-7; weak D call: TRBD2 (6 bases). This CDR3 spans 14 amino acids. Trimming pared 6 bases from V and 0 bases from J, leaving 15 bases between. Germline CDR1 and CDR2: SQVTM and ANQGSEA. The DNA of the CDR3 is TGCAGCGTGGGGGACTGGCAGAGCTCCTACGAGCAGTACTTC. It codes for CSVGDWQSSYEQYF.

The rearrangement joins TRBV9 to TRBJ2-2, with D maybe TRBD1 (6 bases). The CDR3 extends over 11 amino acids. V lost 7 bases and J lost 9, with 10 bases in between. Germline V gene lookup returns CDR1 SGDLS and CDR2 YYNGEE. As DNA, the CDR3 is TGTGCCAGCGCAAGGGGGTGGGAGCTGTTTTTT. This encodes CASARGWELFF.

In its sample, this clonotype was seen many times. V usage is TRBV4-1 and J usage is TRBJ2-3; perhaps TRBD1 as D (5 bases). Looked up from germline, CDR1 is MGHRA and CDR2 is YSYEKL. There are 14 residues in the CDR3. V was clipped by 0 bases and J by 4 bases, with 8 bases between them. In DNA, the CDR3 is TGCGCCAGCAGCCAAGAGCAGGGTGCAGATACGCAGTATTTT. This encodes CASSQEQGADTQYF.

The chain recombines TRBV27 with TRBJ2-2; D unclear. CDR1 and CDR2 (germline): MNHEY, SMNVEV (reference sequence). The V end was cut by 6 bases, the J end by 5 bases, with 19 bases between. The CDR3 runs to 16 residues. CDR3 sequence: CASRRLSASNTGELFF. The CDR3 nucleotides read TGTGCCAGCAGACGGTTGTCAGCTAGTAATACCGGGGAGCTGTTTTTT.

The rearrangement links TRBV11-1 to TRBJ2-2, with 13 positions matching TRBD2. The germline CDR1 and CDR2 sequences are SGHAT and FQDESV (reference sequence). CDR3 length: 19 amino acids. Trimming cost V 5 bases and J 3 bases; bases outside gene matches: 12. The CDR3 sequence: CASSPPLLAGGPDTGELFF. The CDR3 nucleotides read TGTGCCAGCAGCCCCCCCCTACTAGCGGGAGGGCCGGACACCGGGGAGCTGTTTTTT.

This clonotype was seen a few times. The chain uses TRBV10-3 and TRBJ2-7; perhaps D is TRBD1 or TRBD2 (5 bases each). CDR1 and CDR2 (germline): ENHRY, SYGVKD. Between the trimmed V and J ends, which lost 4 bases and 2 bases, there was a span of 15 bases. This CDR3 region has 15 residues. The CDR3 protein is CAISGSGTPTYEQYF. CDR3 DNA sequence: TGTGCCATCAGTGGCTCCGGGACCCCTACCTACGAGCAGTACTTC.

This clonotype turned up a few times. V gene TRBV3-1 combines with J gene TRBJ2-1, with 9 bases matching TRBD2. V shed 4 bases and J 5 bases; nucleotides not matched to a gene: 12. Germline V gives CDR1 LGHDT, CDR2 YNNKEL (reference sequence). The CDR3 extends over 17 amino acids. In DNA form, the CDR3 reads TGTGCCAGCAGCCTCAGAGTGCTAGCGGGGAGGCACAATGAGCAGTTCTTC. This sequence encodes CASSLRVLAGRHNEQFF.

This rearrangement joins TRBV28 to TRBJ2-3; D is uncertain. Germline V gene data show CDR1 as MDHEN and CDR2 as SYDVKM. This CDR3 comprises 13 residues. V dropped 6 bases and J dropped 9 bases, with 16 bases sitting between them. The CDR3 nucleotides read TGTGCCAGCAGCTTACAGCGCCCGCGGACGCAGTATTTT. It is translated as CASSLQRPRTQYF.

This clonotype was seen a handful of times. This chain joins TRBV29-1 and TRBJ1-5; a possible D gene is TRBD1 (6 bases). Germline V gene data show CDR1 as SQVTM and CDR2 as ANQGSEA. Trimming left V 5 bases short and J 7 bases short, with 15 bases between. The CDR3 runs 13 residues. CDR3 DNA: TGCAGCGTTATTTGGGGGCTAGAACAGCCCCAGCATTTT. Residues: CSVIWGLEQPQHF. Drawing the rest from reference TRBV29-1 and TRBJ1-5, the complete variable domain is SAVISQKPSRDICQRGTSLTIQCQVDSQVTMMFWYRQQPGQSLTLIATANQGSEATYESGFVIDKFPISRPNLTFSTLTVSNMSPEDSSIYLCSVIWGLEQPQHFGDGTRLSIL.

This clonotype was counted between two and nine times. The chain joins TRBV6-2 or TRBV6-3 to TRBJ1-2; no reliable D call. The CDR3 contains 13 residues. In germline, CDR1 is MNHEY, CDR2 SVGEGT. V was clipped by 6 bases and J by 4 bases, with 12 bases between them. Here the CDR3 reads CASRLDGLYGYTF. The DNA of the CDR3 is TGTGCCAGCAGATTGGACGGTCTCTATGGCTACACCTTC.

This clonotype was seen only a few times. The rearrangement joins TRBV15 to TRBJ2-7; D remains ambiguous. Looked up from germline, CDR1 is LNHNV and CDR2 is YYDKDF (reference sequence). This CDR3 contains 14 residues. Trimming pared 4 bases from V and 2 bases from J, leaving 12 bases between. The CDR3 loop reads CATSTSKGPYEQYF. The DNA of the CDR3 is TGTGCCACCAGCACGTCGAAAGGCCCCTACGAGCAGTACTTC.

This clonotype has at least ten counts. This chain joins TRBV6-1 and TRBJ2-3, with D possibly being TRBD1 or TRBD2 (6 bases each). Per the germline V gene, CDR1 is MNHNS and CDR2 is SASEGT. Trimming removed 5 bases at V and 2 bases at J, with 11 bases between. CDR3 length: 14 residues. CDR3 DNA: TGTGCCAGCAGTCCGCGGGACAACACAGATACGCAGTATTTT. Its translation is CASSPRDNTDTQYF.